A selection of T cell receptor beta chains follows, all from one sample in a study of blood T cells in healthy people across ages. One entry per CDR3 protein, called by TCRdb with MiXCR from the 5' RACE reads. The sample has approximately 800,000 distinct CDR3 sequences; around 68% are singletons. The sequencing input was blood. Every receptor here comes from a man aged 25 to 40 in good health. Both conserved end residues are part of each CDR3. A D gene is named only where the DNA matches it firmly. Where a row states a size, it is once, few, many or the class of an expanded clone; other rows omit it.

abundance,d_gene,v_gene,j_gene,CDR3nt,CDR3aa
few,NA,TRBV5-1,TRBJ1-4,TGCGCCAGCAGCGCGCTCCGGGATGAAAAACTGTTTTTT,CASSALRDEKLFF
NA,NA,TRBV20-1,TRBJ1-2,TGCAGTGGAAGGGAGAGCTATGGCTACACCTTC,CSGRESYGYTF
few,NA,TRBV7-2,TRBJ1-1,TGTGCCAGCAGCTTAGGAGACAGCTCAGCTTTCTTT,CASSLGDSSAFF
NA,TRBD1,TRBV28,TRBJ2-4,TGTGCCAGCAGTCTAACAGGGGTGATAGCCAAAAACATTCAGTACTTC,CASSLTGVIAKNIQYF
NA,TRBD2,TRBV7-3,TRBJ2-3,TGCGCCAGCAGCTCCCTAGCGGGCACAGATACGCAGTATTTT,CASSSLAGTDTQYF
once,NA,TRBV7-2,TRBJ2-5,TGTGCCAGCAGCTTAGATACGAGGGACTGGGAGACCCAGTACTTC,CASSLDTRDWETQYF
NA,NA,TRBV6-5,TRBJ2-7,TGTGCCAGCATGTTAAGTCCCAGCTCCTACGAGCAGTACTTC,CASMLSPSSYEQYF
NA,NA,TRBV6-6,TRBJ1-2,TGTGCCAGCAGTTCATTCCGGGATAACTATGGCTACACCTTC,CASSSFRDNYGYTF
few,NA,TRBV20-1,TRBJ2-4,TGCAGTGCTAGAGATATGGCGGTGGGAAACATTCAGTACTTC,CSARDMAVGNIQYF
NA,TRBD1,TRBV7-8,TRBJ2-1,TGTGCCAGCAGCTTTTCCCGGGACAGGGGCAATGAGCAGTTCTTC,CASSFSRDRGNEQFF
few,TRBD2,TRBV13,TRBJ2-1,TGTGCCAGCAGTTCGACTAGCGGGGACTACAATGAGCAGTTCTTC,CASSSTSGDYNEQFF
NA,TRBD1,TRBV5-1,TRBJ2-1,TGCGCCAGCAGCACCGACAGGGTGAATGATGAGCAGTTCTTC,CASSTDRVNDEQFF